The text below deals with one TCR beta chain. The data belong to a study of CD8+CD57+ T cells in acquired aplastic anemia. V gave up 2 bases and J gave up 7 bases; unmatched junction bases: 20. CDR3 length: 17 residues. Germline CDR1 reads DFQATT; CDR2 reads SNEGSKA (reference sequence). For sequencing, patients were chosen who had shown expansion of CD8+CD57+ cells by flow cytometry. The use of genomic DNA as template underpinned the TCR beta VDJ and CDR3 profiling. Using its own MiXCR run on the reads, TCRdb lists one record per CDR3 protein. The data show about 200,000 distinct CDR3 sequences, 50% to 70% seen once.

This clonotype was obtained from a human donor with aplastic anemia. The sequenced material came from sorted CD4+, CD8+, or CD8+CD57+ T cells (not recorded which) from PBMCs. The chain joins TRBV20-1 to TRBJ2-7; TRBD2 matches 7 bases. The CDR3 region is CSARHSGKALLVGEQYF. The CDR3 DNA follows: TGCAGTGCTAGACACAGCGGGAAGGCTCTCCTTGTTGGAGAGCAGTACTTC.